The subject of this entry is one T cell receptor beta chain. The data are from a study of blood T cell repertoires in COVID-19. The wider study: PBMCs, B-cell-depleted T cells, or T cells provided the cDNA or gDNA that made up the material.

Everyone who took part was about 18 to 90 years old, and they came from fewer than 25 US areas. The V and J ends lost 5 bases and 9 bases respectively, with 16 bases between them. CDR1 and CDR2 from the germline V gene are SNHLY and FYNNEI. The CDR3 has 13 residues. As processed by the authors: Estimates of nucleated cell counts were drawn from the amplification of reference gene primers. Profiling relied on immunoSEQ multiplex PCR, and the TCRdb table lists in-frame clones only, not all of them. V and J calls plus clone size are reproduced from that table; the DNA served to infer D and trimming. The sample carries hundreds of thousands of clones, about nine tenths recorded once.

Sequencing was done on a sample of PBMCs or T cells enriched from blood (not recorded which). The chain employs TRBV2 and TRBJ1-1; D gene uncertain. This TCR was recovered from a woman in her thirties or forties who had recovered from COVID-19. The CDR3 spells CASSKGRRLKAFF. CDR3 DNA: TGTGCCAGCAGTAAAGGACGACGACTCAAAGCTTTCTTT.